This T cell receptor beta chain was found in a study of blood T cell repertoires in COVID-19. Study in general: Samples representing acute and convalescent COVID-19 were sourced from the United States, Italy and Spain. In each case, the material was cDNA or gDNA derived from T cells, B-cell-depleted T cells, or PBMCs.

The germline V gene encodes CDR1 LNHDA and CDR2 SQIVND (reference sequence). There are 15 residues in the CDR3. V gave up 8 bases and J gave up 2 bases; unmatched junction bases: 7. Per the study methods: Amplification of reference gene primers provided the estimated nucleated cell counts. Sequencing used immunoSEQ multiplex PCR; TCRdb keeps in-frame clones, though not all of them. The V and J calls and the clone size are those of that table, but D and trimming were determined from the DNA. The table shows over 65,000 clones, with 86% occurring only once. This clone was picked up a small number of times.

The receptor was isolated from a man aged 50 to 59 with active or convalescent COVID-19. The chain joins TRBV19 to TRBJ2-5; 11 positions match TRBD2. Sequenced sample: peripheral blood. CDR3 loop: CASHQGTSGQETQYF. CDR3 DNA sequence: TGTGCCAGTCACCAGGGGACTAGCGGACAAGAGACCCAGTACTTC.